The following is a TCR beta chain sequence with its context. With random hexamers, reverse transcription was performed on about 0.5 to 1 ug of RNA. With immunoSEQ multiplex PCR, TCR beta CDR3 was amplified across 54 Vbeta and 13 Jbeta. TCRdb ran MiXCR on the immunoSEQ multiplex PCR reads and lists one entry per CDR3 protein. Among tens of thousands of distinct CDR3 sequences, about 92% were seen once, and the ten largest hold around 0.52%. The data were obtained in a study of CD8 T cells in Susac syndrome. The CDR3 spans 13 residues. CDR1 and CDR2 (germline): SGHAT, FQNNGV. V lost 5 bases and J lost 8, with 15 bases in between.

V and J are TRBV11-2 and TRBJ1-2, with D perhaps matching TRBD1 (5 bases). The specimen sequenced was CD4+ T cells from PBMCs. The TCR was taken from a human donor with Susac syndrome. The CDR3 DNA is TGTGCCAGCAGCCCCTACAAGTCAGGGGGCTACACCTTC. It is translated as CASSPYKSGGYTF.